This TCR beta chain was captured in a study of T cell responses to AZD1222 COVID-19 vaccine. Method: immunoSEQ multiplex PCR; TCRdb's copy keeps in-frame clones and lacks some. The data hold about 96,000 clones, with 90% observed a single time. Remarks on this clone: No antigen is known for it.

Germline V gives CDR1 MRHNA, CDR2 SNTAGT. Trimming removed 8 bases from V and 9 bases from J, with 17 bases in between. The CDR3 is 13 residues long. Study-level results: Unmutated variant regions are reportedly the target of nearly half of TCRs that are spike-specific.

J is TRBJ2-4 and V is TRBV6-4; D is possibly TRBD1 (5 bases). The sample here was peripheral blood, taken on day 0 of AZD1222 vaccination. This receptor was taken from an adult in good health. The CDR3 sequence: CASSEIQGGIQYF. Here the CDR3 DNA reads TGTGCCAGCTCTGAGATCCAGGGTGGCATTCAGTACTTC.